A single T cell receptor beta chain is shown here with its context. The sample originates from a study of identical twins. TCRdb re-called the 5' RACE reads through MiXCR, storing one row per CDR3 protein. The sample has under 1 million distinct CDR3 sequences, 9% to 15% seen once. The CDR3 covers 16 residues. Germline CDR1 SGDLS, CDR2 YYNGEE. V shed 0 bases and J shed 4 bases, with 15 bases lying between them. The sample also formed part of further work on yellow fever vaccine responses in identical twins.

The chain uses TRBV9 and TRBJ2-3, with D tentatively TRBD2 (5 bases). This TCR was recovered from a woman aged 18-29 years in good health. Material for sequencing was PBMCs. The CDR3 DNA is TGTGCCAGCAGCGTAGACCTAACGGGAAATTCAGATACGCAGTATTTT. It specifies CASSVDLTGNSDTQYF.